This entry describes one T cell receptor beta chain. This clonotype was counted at least ten times. Its antigen has not been determined. Base-call qualities are not available, and no considerably larger clone is one nucleotide away. All patients had node-negative disease on CT and PET/CT, and none had a history of other malignancies or had previously received chemotherapy or radiotherapy. At each of the two time points, six milliliters of peripheral venous blood were collected into EDTA tubes. Ficoll-Paque Plus density-gradient centrifugation was used to isolate PBMCs. Right after collection, samples were kept at -80 degrees C until analysis. The data are from a study of prognosis after radiotherapy for stage I lung cancer (dated by TCRdb to the early 2020s). Broadly, across the study: About 20 stage I NSCLC patients were enrolled in Nanjing, China, between early 2018 and early 2019. Enrolled patients comprised about 15 with newly diagnosed primary stage I lung tumors and a few with oligometastatic NSCLC after surgical resection of the primary tumor. Every patient was regarded as medically inoperable, because of comorbidities in about 12 cases and refusal of surgery in six to eight cases. The cohort was made up of about a dozen men and more than five women, with a median age of approximately 74 years and an age range of roughly 53 to 95 years. Squamous cell carcinoma histology was identified in six to eight patients, and adenocarcinoma histology was identified in more than ten patients. Using image-guided IMRT or VMAT, SBRT was delivered in 3 to 5 fractions at a biologically effective dose of at least 100 Gy. In every patient, SBRT was given without any concurrent therapy. Distant metastases were developed by four of the 19 patients after SBRT, at a median of about 7 months, whereas no significant progression was observed in the other 15 patients. Peripheral blood TCR beta repertoires were profiled in stage I NSCLC patients before and after stereotactic body radiotherapy, and the repertoires were related to distant failure. For each of the 20 or so patients, one blood sample was taken before SBRT and one after, so the study sequenced around 40 samples in total. General conclusions and limits of the study: TRBV and TRBJ usage frequencies reportedly differed by metastasis status, in two V genes at baseline and in roughly nine V and two J genes after SBRT. The study was limited by the small cohort and short follow-up, and independent validation of the study findings is required. Post-SBRT Shannon entropy and its change from baseline were lower in patients who developed distant metastases; baseline Shannon entropy was not associated with metastases. After SBRT, the count of unique TCR clones dropped from a median of roughly 9,400 beforehand to about 6,800 afterward (Wilcoxon paired P=0.011). No determination of tumor specificity was made for expanded TCR clones. No adjustment for multiple comparisons was applied to any of the reported P values.

V lost 6 bases and J lost 1 base, and the count of bases not matched to a germline gene is 2. Taken from the germline V gene, the CDR1 and CDR2 loops are ENHRY and SYGVKD. The CDR3 numbers 13 residues from cysteine through phenylalanine. The read is trimmed to its CDR3 DNA, 39 bases read in frame from base 1. Two rounds of multiplex PCR were performed to amplify the TCR beta CDR3 region from genomic DNA. In the first round of PCR, primers specific to each TRBV and TRBJ gene were used, and the primer sequences are filed in Chinese patent CN105087789A. Universal primers were used in the second round of PCR. The Roche High Pure PCR Template Preparation Kit was used to extract genomic DNA from frozen PBMCs. Paired-end sequencing with 151 bp reads was performed on the libraries using an Illumina HiSeq 3000. In the authors' own workflow: CutAdapt was used to remove raw reads lacking the multiplex PCR primer sequences. High-quality paired reads were merged into contigs with PEAR. By aligning each contig to reference sequences, MiXCR assigned the TRB V, D and J gene segments to that contig. CDR3 sequences were clustered by base quality and sequence similarity to remove sequencing errors. Diversity was calculated as Shannon entropy divided by the natural log of the number of productive TCR sequences. One minus Shannon entropy divided by the natural log of the number of unique clonotypes was used as the definition of clonality. Using the Youden index from ROC curves, the researchers picked the repertoire-metric cut-offs for progression-free survival, and all analyses were carried out in R 3.5.3. In-frame beta chains were kept once TCRdb had trimmed the public reads at Q25 with fastp and called clones with MiXCR. Duplicate CDR3 protein sequences are folded into a single record with the most common DNA and genes. The V and J calls and clone size come from TCRdb's table, not from the authors' own analysis. This sample lists around 30,000 distinct CDR3 sequences; approximately 29% were detected once. Roughly a quarter of the sample is in the top ten clones.

The sample was PBMCs, taken before or after stereotactic body radiation therapy (not recorded which). Recombination linked TRBV10-3 to TRBJ1-1; 7 central bases correspond to TRBD1. This receptor was identified in a donor aged 50 or older with non-small cell lung cancer. The base sequence is TGTGCCATCAGGGGGGACAGGAACACTGAAGCTTTCTTT. The encoded protein is CAIRGDRNTEAFF.